Each of the 4 T cell receptor beta chains below was sequenced from the same sample in a study of T cell repertoires in cytomegalovirus infection. MiXCR was run by TCRdb on the reads, yielding one entry per CDR3 protein. The table has roughly 920,000 distinct CDR3 sequences, approximately 31% seen once; the top ten hold 13%. These receptors' antigens are unknown. The specimen comprised cultured CD8+ T cells from PBMCs, sampled from culture after CMV antigen stimulation. The source of these receptors is a human donor in good health (CMV status not recorded). Some clones in this sample may be carry-over from other donors' samples.

This rearrangement joins TRBV29-1 to TRBJ1-1, with TRBD1 matching over 7 bases. The CDR3 consists of 16 residues. After removal of 3 bases from V and 1 base from J, the junction contained 11 bases not matched to a gene. Germline V gives CDR1 SQVTM, CDR2 ANQGSEA. The CDR3 region is CSVEGRGPSQNTEAFF. CDR3 DNA: TGCAGCGTTGAGGGAAGGGGGCCATCTCAGAACACTGAAGCTTTCTTT.

The gene calls are TRBV6-4 and TRBJ2-7; D ambiguous. V was shortened by 6 bases and J by 0 bases, with 15 bases between the two germline ends. The CDR3 runs 15 residues. Germline assignment: CDR1 MRHNA and CDR2 SNTAGT. The CDR3 reads CASRKTQSPSYEQYV. The DNA of the CDR3 is TGTGCCAGCAGAAAGACACAATCGCCCTCCTACGAGCAGTACGTC.

Only a few counts were recorded for this clonotype. The gene calls are TRBV12-3 or TRBV12-4 and TRBJ1-4; tentatively, D is TRBD1 (5 bases). The CDR3 contains 15 residues. With 3 bases removed from V and 7 bases from J, the gap between germline ends came to 15 bases. CDR3 amino acids: CASSLGWGGGEKLFF. The CDR3 DNA sequence: TGTGCCAGCAGTTTGGGTTGGGGCGGCGGTGAAAAACTGTTTTTT.

This clonotype has only a few counts. The chain combines TRBV27 with TRBJ2-7; the D gene is possibly TRBD1 (6 bases). V lost 4 bases, J lost 5 bases, and 12 bases lay in between. The CDR3 length is 13 residues. Germline CDR1 and CDR2: MNHEY and SMNVEV (reference sequence). The chain's CDR3 is CASSSTPGDEQYV. The CDR3 DNA follows: TGTGCCAGCAGTTCAACCCCAGGGGACGAGCAGTACGTC.